Below are 6 T cell receptor beta chains sequenced from a single sample in a study of T cell responses to AZD1222 COVID-19 vaccine. Sequenced by immunoSEQ multiplex PCR; TCRdb stores in-frame clones only, minus some. Of approximately 60,000 clones listed, 76% are singletons. The sequencing used peripheral blood, collected on day 0 of AZD1222 vaccination. Every receptor here comes from an adult in good health.

This clone was observed a single time. The V and J genes are TRBV27 and TRBJ2-1; 10 bases are a match to TRBD1. The CDR3 contains 15 residues. V gave up 8 bases and J gave up 2 bases; unmatched junction bases: 6. Germline-derived CDR1 and CDR2 are MNHEY and SMNVEV (reference sequence). CDR3 sequence (DNA): TGTGCCAGCCGGTGGGGACAGGGGCCCTACAATGAGCAGTTCTTC. This codes for CASRWGQGPYNEQFF.

This chain connects TRBV7-9 to TRBJ1-4; no clear D gene. Deletions cut 3 bases from V and 3 bases from J, with 8 bases between. The germline CDR1 and CDR2 sequences are SEHNR and FQNEAQ (reference sequence). This CDR3 comprises 14 residues. The CDR3 nucleotides are TGTGCCAGCAGCTTGGACCAATCTAATGAAAAACTGTTTTTT. It encodes CASSLDQSNEKLFF.

The rearrangement joins TRBV7-9 to TRBJ2-3, with D hard to call. The germline V gene has CDR1 SEHNR and CDR2 FQNEAQ (reference sequence). V dropped 5 bases and J dropped 0 bases, with 9 bases sitting between them. The CDR3 covers 14 residues. The CDR3 protein is CASSPVQSTDTQYF. CDR3 nucleotides: TGTGCCAGCAGCCCCGTCCAAAGCACAGATACGCAGTATTTT.

The J gene is TRBJ1-1, the V gene TRBV10-3; D is possibly TRBD1 (5 bases). This CDR3 has 11 amino acids. CDR1 ENHRY and CDR2 SYGVKD come from the germline V gene. Trimming removed 6 bases at V and 6 bases at J, with 8 bases between. The DNA for the CDR3 is TGTGCCATCAGGCAGGGCCCTGAAGCTTTCTTT. Translated: CAIRQGPEAFF.

The chain combines TRBV5-6 with TRBJ2-6, with D uncertain. Trimming took off 5 bases at V and 0 bases at J, with 12 bases between the two ends. This CDR3 region has 16 residues. Per the germline V gene, CDR1 is SGHDT and CDR2 is YYEEEE. Here the CDR3 reads CASRPGSLSGANVLTF. Written as DNA, the CDR3 is TGTGCCAGCAGGCCCGGAAGCCTCTCTGGGGCCAACGTCCTGACTTTC.

The rearrangement uses TRBV11-2 and TRBJ2-2; D is tentatively TRBD1 or TRBD2 (5 bases each). The CDR3 is 17 residues long. Trimming took 0 bases from V and 8 from J, leaving 19 bases between them. Looked up from germline, CDR1 is SGHAT and CDR2 is FQNNGV. CDR3 sequence (DNA): TGTGCCAGCAGCTTAGATTGGGGGATGCCGGGTGAAGGGGAGCTGTTTTTT. This codes for CASSLDWGMPGEGELFF.